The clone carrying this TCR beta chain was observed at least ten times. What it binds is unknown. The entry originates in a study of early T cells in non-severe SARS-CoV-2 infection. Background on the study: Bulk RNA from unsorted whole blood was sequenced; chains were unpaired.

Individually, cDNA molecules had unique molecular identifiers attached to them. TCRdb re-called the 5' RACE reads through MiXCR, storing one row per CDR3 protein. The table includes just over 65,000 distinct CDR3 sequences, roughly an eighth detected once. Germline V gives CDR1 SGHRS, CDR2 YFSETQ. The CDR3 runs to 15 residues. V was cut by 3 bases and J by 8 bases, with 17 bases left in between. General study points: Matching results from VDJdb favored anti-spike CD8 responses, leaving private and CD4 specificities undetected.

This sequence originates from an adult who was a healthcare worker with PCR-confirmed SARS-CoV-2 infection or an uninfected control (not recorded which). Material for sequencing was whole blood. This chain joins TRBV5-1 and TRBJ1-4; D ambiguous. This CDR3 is CASSSDGSREEKLFF. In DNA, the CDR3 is TGCGCCAGCAGCTCAGACGGTAGTCGGGAAGAAAAACTGTTTTTT.